Below are 21 T cell receptor beta chains sequenced from a single sample in a study of shared clonotypes between healthy human individuals. Data came from immunoSEQ multiplex PCR; TCRdb stores just in-frame clones and leaves some out. The sample contains about 1 million clones, about 75% of which appear only once. Sequenced: memory CD4+ T cells sorted from blood. The subset is: CD45RA-negative fraction. All receptors come from a man aged 18 to 29 in good health.

V usage is TRBV6-1 and J usage is TRBJ2-2; D may be TRBD2 (5 bases). The CDR3 spans 13 residues. CDR1 is MNHNS, CDR2 SASEGT, per germline. V was pared by 6 bases and J by 6 bases, with 11 bases between. CDR3 loop: CASREAYPGELFF. For the CDR3, the DNA is TGTGCCAGCAGGGAGGCATACCCCGGGGAGCTGTTTTTT.

This clone was detected many times. V gene TRBV7-2 combines with J gene TRBJ1-6, with unresolved D. The germline V gene encodes CDR1 SGHTA and CDR2 FQGNSA. The CDR3 is 17 amino acids. V lost 1 base and J 6 bases, leaving 16 bases between the germline ends. The CDR3 nucleotides are TGTGCCAGCAGCTTAGGGACCGTGGCGGGGAGTAATTCACCCCTCCACTTT. Translation gives CASSLGTVAGSNSPLHF.

The CDR3 DNA sequence: TGTGCCAGCAGTTTTCTAGCGGGGGGGCAAGAGACCCAGTACTTC. Residues: CASSFLAGGQETQYF. The chain joins TRBV28 to TRBJ2-5; 12 nucleotides match TRBD2. The CDR3 contains 15 residues. The V gene's germline CDR1 is MDHEN and CDR2 SYDVKM. V shed 3 bases, J shed 2 bases, and the junction held 1 base outside the gene matches.

The chain joins TRBV4-3 to TRBJ2-5; D may be TRBD1 or TRBD2 (5 bases each). This CDR3 contains 16 residues. V lost 1 base to trimming and J lost 5 bases, with 17 bases between them. Germline V gene sequence: CDR1 LGHNA, CDR2 YSLEER. The CDR3, as DNA: TGCGCCAGCAGCCAAGGACTCAATCGGGGCGGTGAGACCCAGTACTTC. It translates to CASSQGLNRGGETQYF.

J is TRBJ2-5 and V is TRBV5-4, with 7 bases aligning to TRBD1. Per germline, CDR1 SGHNT and CDR2 YYREEE (reference sequence). This CDR3 comprises 12 residues. The V gene end was trimmed by 10 bases and the J gene end by 2 bases; junction bases not matched to a gene: 5. The chain's CDR3 is CAVRGQQETQYF. For the CDR3, the DNA is TGTGCCGTTAGGGGACAGCAAGAGACCCAGTACTTC.

The CDR3 DNA follows: TGTGCCAGCAGTTTGTATAGCGGGGGTAGTGGGCAGTTCTTC. Translated, it gives CASSLYSGGSGQFF. The J gene is TRBJ2-1, the V gene TRBV27; the match to TRBD2 covers 9 bases. The trim removed 3 bases at V and 12 bases at J, leaving 9 bases unmatched. This CDR3 has 14 residues. The germline V gene has CDR1 MNHEY and CDR2 SMNVEV (reference sequence).

This clone was found many times. Here the CDR3 reads CASSQVELPDTQYF. In DNA, the CDR3 is TGCGCCAGCAGCCAAGTGGAGTTACCAGATACGCAGTATTTT. The chain is built from TRBV4-3 and TRBJ2-3; D is unresolved. The CDR3 has 14 residues. Germline values: CDR1 LGHNA, CDR2 YSLEER. V lost 1 base to trimming and J lost 4 bases, with 9 bases between them.

This clone has more than one count but fewer than ten. The chain combines TRBV4-2 with TRBJ2-1; 12 nucleotides align to TRBD2. The germline V gene encodes CDR1 LGHNA and CDR2 YNFKEQ. This CDR3 comprises 17 residues. The J segment lost 4 bases and the V segment lost 1 base, leaving 5 bases of the junction unmatched. CDR3 loop: CASSQALLAGGYNEQFF. The CDR3 DNA is TGTGCCAGCAGCCAAGCCCTACTAGCGGGGGGATACAATGAGCAGTTCTTC.

The chain combines TRBV7-3 with TRBJ2-3; perhaps TRBD2 as D (5 bases). V lost 4 bases, J lost 5 bases, and 10 bases lay in between. Looked up from germline, CDR1 is SGHTA and CDR2 is FQGTGA. This CDR3 region has 13 residues. DNA of the CDR3: TGTGCCAGCAGCTCCCAAAGCGGAGATACGCAGTATTTT. It specifies CASSSQSGDTQYF.

This chain joins TRBV6-1 and TRBJ1-1; D unresolved. The CDR3 extends over 14 amino acids. Trimming shortened V by 4 bases and J by 0 bases, and 9 bases separated the two germline ends. CDR1 and CDR2 from the germline V gene are MNHNS and SASEGT. The CDR3 region is CASSALDMNTEAFF. CDR3 DNA: TGTGCCAGCAGTGCTTTAGATATGAACACTGAAGCTTTCTTT.

This clone was counted only a few times. The chain has TRBV30 and TRBJ1-5, with 7 positions matching TRBD1. The V segment lost 5 bases and the J segment 6 bases; nucleotides outside the gene matches: 10. This CDR3 spans 14 amino acids. Germline V gene data show CDR1 as GTSNPN and CDR2 as SVGIG (reference sequence). In nucleotides, the CDR3 is TGTGCCTGGGGAGGGGGCGGTGTTTTTCAGCCCCAGCATTTT. Translating gives CAWGGGGVFQPQHF. Supplemented by reference TRBV30 and TRBJ1-5, the full variable domain reads SQTIHQWPATLVQPVGSPLSLECTVEGTSNPNLYWYRQAAGRGLQLLFYSVGIGQISSEVPQNLSASRPQDRQFILSSKKLLLSDSGFYLCAWGGGGVFQPQHFGDGTRLSIL.

The V call is TRBV12-5, the J call TRBJ2-7, with 13 bases aligning to TRBD2. This CDR3 contains 16 residues. Germline CDR1 LGHNT, CDR2 FRNRAP. The ends lost 2 bases at V and 3 bases at J; junction bases unmatched: 4. CDR3 sequence reads: CASGLPRTSGSYEQYF. CDR3 in DNA: TGTGCTAGTGGTTTGCCACGGACTAGCGGGAGCTACGAGCAGTACTTC.

This clone was counted between two and nine times. This same CDR3 is encoded by further DNA sequences in the sample. This chain joins TRBV7-6 and TRBJ2-7; 7 positions agree with TRBD1. J was trimmed by 2 bases and V by 3 bases; bases with no gene match: 1. Germline V gives CDR1 SGHVS, CDR2 FNYEAQ. This CDR3 has 13 amino acids. CDR3: CASSLGTAYEQYF. CDR3 coding DNA: TGTGCCAGCAGCTTGGGGACAGCCTACGAGCAGTACTTC.

In this sample, this clone turned up a few times. The V call is TRBV11-2, the J call TRBJ1-6; no definite D call. The CDR3 is made up of 15 amino acids. CDR1 and CDR2 (germline): SGHAT, FQNNGV. Deletions cut 3 bases from V and 6 bases from J, with 12 bases between. In nucleotides, the CDR3 is TGTGCCAGCAGCTTTACCAGGACGGCTAATTCACCCCTCCACTTT. Translating gives CASSFTRTANSPLHF.

The chain combines TRBV28 with TRBJ2-2; D is uncertain. Germline V gene sequence: CDR1 MDHEN, CDR2 SYDVKM. The CDR3 extends over 13 amino acids. Trimming shortened V by 5 bases and J by 6 bases, and 10 bases separated the two germline ends. This CDR3 reads CASSVVSAGELFF. The DNA for the CDR3 is TGTGCCAGCAGTGTAGTCTCGGCCGGGGAGCTGTTTTTT.

The table lists this clone with a count of one. This chain links TRBV5-4 with TRBJ1-6, with TRBD1 matching over 7 bases. V lost 4 bases and J lost 8; bases outside the gene matches: 9. Germline values: CDR1 SGHNT, CDR2 YYREEE (reference sequence). The CDR3 runs 15 residues. The CDR3 protein is CASSELRDRHSPLHF. The DNA for the CDR3 is TGTGCCAGCAGCGAACTCCGGGACAGACATTCACCCCTCCACTTT.

The chain recombines TRBV7-9 with TRBJ1-4; TRBD1 is a possible D gene (6 bases). The CDR3 is made up of 16 amino acids. V was cut by 5 bases and J by 5 bases, with 18 bases left in between. Per germline, CDR1 SEHNR and CDR2 FQNEAQ (reference sequence). CDR3 bases: TGTGCCAGCAGCCGATTCAAACGGGGACAAAATGAAAAACTGTTTTTT. It is translated as CASSRFKRGQNEKLFF.

The chain couples TRBV5-1 to TRBJ2-1; perhaps TRBD1 as D (6 bases). Per the germline V gene, CDR1 is SGHRS and CDR2 is YFSETQ. V was shortened by 4 bases and J by 0 bases, with 14 bases between the two germline ends. CDR3 length: 16 residues. The CDR3 DNA reads TGCGCCAGCAGCCCTCTGGACAGCAGCTCCTACAATGAGCAGTTCTTC. Translation gives CASSPLDSSSYNEQFF.

This clone was found a few times. V gene TRBV5-4 combines with J gene TRBJ2-3, with TRBD2 matching 9 bases. The CDR3 runs to 16 residues. V was pared by 6 bases and J by 0 bases, with 8 bases of the junction left unmatched. The germline V gene has CDR1 SGHNT and CDR2 YYREEE (reference sequence). CDR3 coding DNA: TGTGCCAGCACGGCTAGCGGGGTTGCTAGCACAGATACGCAGTATTTT. Amino acid sequence: CASTASGVASTDTQYF.

V and J are TRBV11-2 and TRBJ2-7; 9 bases map to TRBD1. Germline-derived CDR1 and CDR2 are SGHAT and FQNNGV. V lost 5 bases to trimming and J lost 5 bases; unmatched junction nucleotides: 7. The CDR3 length is 14 residues. The CDR3 region has the DNA TGTGCCAGCAGCCCCGGGACAGGGAGCAACGAGCAGTACTTC. Translating gives CASSPGTGSNEQYF.

The rearrangement links TRBV5-1 to TRBJ2-7; 10 bases agree with TRBD2. The ends lost 4 bases at V and 7 bases at J; junction bases unmatched: 11. CDR1 and CDR2 (germline): SGHRS, YFSETQ. The CDR3 has 15 residues. The CDR3: CASSPGLAVALEQYF. In DNA form, the CDR3 reads TGCGCCAGCAGCCCCGGACTAGCGGTAGCCCTGGAGCAGTACTTC.